In terms of frequency, the clone carrying this TCR beta chain is medium-sized. Its antigen remains unknown. This record comes from a study of monozygotic twins with inflammatory bowel disease. Study-wide points: Clonotype sharing was lower in IBD patients than healthy twins, most markedly with disease activity.

Each CDR3 protein gets one entry in TCRdb, which reprocessed the 5' RACE reads and gives no DNA. This sample lists 110,000 or so distinct CDR3 sequences; its ten largest clones have roughly an eighth. In germline, CDR1 is SQVTM, CDR2 ANQGSEA. This CDR3 contains 15 residues. This TCR was sampled from a human donor with ulcerative colitis or Crohn's disease, or a healthy co-twin of an affected twin (not recorded which). Sequencing input: blood. The chain recombines TRBV29-1 with TRBJ2-3; TCRdb picks TRBD2, but there is no DNA to check that call. The CDR3: CSVAGTSGTTDTQYF.